The rows below give T cell receptor beta chains drawn from one sample of a study of neurological immune-mediated disorders. One entry per CDR3 protein, called by TCRdb with MiXCR from the 5' RACE reads. The sample carries 40,000 to 50,000 distinct CDR3 sequences, about 2% recorded once. Sequences were obtained from PBMCs. All receptors derive from a woman in her thirties or forties with multiple sclerosis. The CDR3 runs from the conserved cysteine through the conserved F or W. The D gene is left open where the match is weak. Not every row has a clone size; where given, it reads once, few, many or a size class.

TRBV5-1	-	TRBJ1-6	many	TGCGCCAGCAGCTCCGATAGTCCCCAATTGGGTTCACCCCTCCACTTT	CASSSDSPQLGSPLHF
TRBV7-6	TRBD1	TRBJ1-2	-	TGTGCCAGCAGCCCCGGACAGGGGGGCTATGGCTACACCTTC	CASSPGQGGYGYTF
TRBV7-2	-	TRBJ2-7	many	TGTGCCAGCAGCCTCAAGACAGTCTCCTACGAGCAGTACTTC	CASSLKTVSYEQYF
TRBV19	-	TRBJ2-3	many	TGTGCCAGTCGCCCCGGGACAGATACGCAGTATTTT	CASRPGTDTQYF
TRBV20-1	TRBD1	TRBJ1-2	many	TGCAGTGCTAGAGATCCAACAGGGGGCAAGGATGGCTACACCTTC	CSARDPTGGKDGYTF
TRBV6-6	-	TRBJ2-7	many	TGTGCCAGCAGTTACTCGGCTGTTCGAGAGCAGTACTTC	CASSYSAVREQYF
TRBV5-1	-	TRBJ1-2	many	TGCGCCAGCAGCTTGGCAGGCGGTGGGAGGCATGGCTACACCTTC	CASSLAGGGRHGYTF
TRBV7-9	TRBD2	TRBJ2-3	many	TGTGCCAGCAGCTTAGTCCTAGCGGGGGACACAGATACGCAGTATTTT	CASSLVLAGDTDTQYF
TRBV20-1	-	TRBJ1-2	many	TGCAGTGCTAGCCCCTGGGAAAGCTATGGCTACACCTTC	CSASPWESYGYTF
TRBV3-1	-	TRBJ1-3	many	TGTGCCAGCAGCCAAGGGAGGACATCTGGAAACACCATATATTTT	CASSQGRTSGNTIYF
TRBV20-1	-	TRBJ1-2	many	TGCAGTGCTACTGAGCCAGGCAGCTATGGCTACACCTTC	CSATEPGSYGYTF
TRBV20-1	-	TRBJ2-2	many	TGCAGTGCTACAGGAAAGGCGTGGAGCACCGGGGAGCTGTTTTTT	CSATGKAWSTGELFF
TRBV7-8	TRBD2	TRBJ2-3	-	TGTGCCAGCAGCCCCCGGAGGACTAGCGGGGGGGAGGATACGCAGTATTTT	CASSPRRTSGGEDTQYF
TRBV7-2	TRBD1	TRBJ1-5	many	TGTGCCAGCCGGCAGGGGGCCCAGCCCCAGCATTTT	CASRQGAQPQHF
TRBV2	-	TRBJ2-3	many	TGTGCCAGCAGTGAAAGGGGCTCACCGCAGTATTTT	CASSERGSPQYF
TRBV7-9	-	TRBJ1-6	many	TGTGCCAGTTCCTCGGGTAGTCTACGATCACCCCTCCACTTT	CASSSGSLRSPLHF
TRBV11-3	TRBD1	TRBJ2-1	many	TGTGCCAGCACAGGGGGCGGGCACAATGAGCAGTTCTTC	CASTGGGHNEQFF
TRBV12-5	-	TRBJ2-2	many	TGTGCTAGTCACGATGGACAGTTCACCGGGGAGCTGTTTTTT	CASHDGQFTGELFF
TRBV6-5	TRBD2	TRBJ2-6	many	TGTGCCAGCAGTAGCCTAGGACTAGCGGGTTCTGGGGCCAACGTCCTGACTTTC	CASSSLGLAGSGANVLTF
TRBV5-1	-	TRBJ2-1	many	TGCGCCAGCAGCCTGGAGCAGCCCAGGAACAATGAGCAGTTCTTC	CASSLEQPRNNEQFF
TRBV12-3/TRBV12-4	-	TRBJ1-2	many	TGTGCCAGCAGTTTGGCCGGCCTCGGTGGCTACACCTTC	CASSLAGLGGYTF
TRBV3-1	-	TRBJ1-2	many	TGTGCCAGCAGTTCAGGGGAGAGTGGCTACACCTTC	CASSSGESGYTF
TRBV25-1	-	TRBJ2-2	many	TGTGCCAGCAGTGAACCCATAAACACCGGGGAGCTGTTTTTT	CASSEPINTGELFF
TRBV7-6	TRBD1	TRBJ2-1	many	TGTGCCAGCAGCTCCCGGGACAGGGGAGGGAATGAGCAGTTCTTC	CASSSRDRGGNEQFF
TRBV20-1	TRBD1	TRBJ2-5	many	TGCAGTGCTGGCTTCGGACAGGGGGAAGAGACCCAGTACTTC	CSAGFGQGEETQYF
TRBV20-1	-	TRBJ1-2	many	TGCAGTGCTGCCGAGGACCCTAACTATGGCTACACCTTC	CSAAEDPNYGYTF
TRBV6-5	-	TRBJ2-7	many	TGTGCCAGCGCTAATAAGCCCTCCTACGAGCAGTACTTC	CASANKPSYEQYF
TRBV5-1	-	TRBJ1-4	many	TGCGCCAGCAGCTTGGGACAGACTAATGAAAAACTGTTTTTT	CASSLGQTNEKLFF
TRBV7-2	TRBD2	TRBJ2-2	many	TGTGCCAGCAGCTTATCGGGGGGTGCCACCGGGGAGCTGTTTTTT	CASSLSGGATGELFF
TRBV27	-	TRBJ1-2	many	TGTGCCAGCAGTTTATCGGGGAATACCTATGGCTACACCTTC	CASSLSGNTYGYTF
TRBV5-1	-	TRBJ2-1	many	TGCGCCAGCAGCGACCCTATGAGCTCCTACAATGAGCAGTTCTTC	CASSDPMSSYNEQFF
TRBV18	-	TRBJ1-5	many	TGTGCCAGCTCCCCAGGGGGCAATCAGCCCCAGCATTTT	CASSPGGNQPQHF
TRBV5-6	-	TRBJ1-1	many	TGTGCCAGCAGCTACGGACAGAGAATTGAAGCTTTCTTT	CASSYGQRIEAFF
TRBV4-2	TRBD2	TRBJ2-7	many	TGTGCCAGCAGCCAAGATGGGACTAGCCCCACGTACGAGCAGTACTTC	CASSQDGTSPTYEQYF
TRBV5-1	-	TRBJ1-1	many	TGCGCCAGCAGCTTAGAGATGAACACTGAAGCTTTCTTT	CASSLEMNTEAFF
TRBV20-1	-	TRBJ1-3	few	TGCAGTGCTTTGACAGTCTCTGGAAACACCATATATTTT	CSALTVSGNTIYF